The 22 T cell receptor beta chains listed next were all sequenced from one sample in a study of T-cell reconstitution after alpha-beta-depleted transplantation in children. Library preparation (for TCRbeta) was performed with unique molecular identifiers. TCRdb redid the calling of the PCR reads with MiXCR, one entry per CDR3 protein. The sample shows about 470,000 distinct CDR3 sequences, over 40% of them seen only once. The material sequenced was PBMCs, taken before TCRalphabeta/CD19-depleted stem cell transplant. The receptors derive from a girl aged 2-10 years with aplastic anemia, due to receive a stem cell transplant.

This clonotype was found a few times. The chain recombines TRBV9 with TRBJ2-5; TRBD2 might be the D (6 bases). The CDR3 runs 17 residues. Trimming took 4 bases from V and 3 from J, leaving 22 bases between them. Germline CDR1 and CDR2: SGDLS and YYNGEE. CDR3 sequence: CASSSRPSAGRKETQYF. The CDR3 coding sequence is TGTGCCAGCAGCTCTCGACCCTCGGCGGGGCGAAAAGAGACCCAGTACTTC.

The chain combines TRBV5-1 with TRBJ2-5; 9 bases align to TRBD2. Germline V gene lookup returns CDR1 SGHRS and CDR2 YFSETQ. The CDR3 covers 17 residues. V was clipped by 2 bases and J by 4 bases; unmatched bases: 12. CDR3 region: CASSFGYGGRAGETQYF. CDR3 bases: TGCGCCAGCAGCTTCGGTTACGGCGGGAGGGCCGGAGAGACCCAGTACTTC.

The CDR3 loop is CASSPIGSSYEQYF. The CDR3 DNA reads as TGTGCCAGCAGCCCGATAGGCAGCTCCTACGAGCAGTACTTC. V gene TRBV5-5 combines with J gene TRBJ2-7; no reliable D call. The CDR3 spans 14 residues. V was pared by 4 bases and J by 0 bases, with 11 bases between. CDR1 and CDR2 (germline): SGHKS, YYEKEE (reference sequence).

This clonotype was found many times. The genes are TRBV29-1 and TRBJ2-4, with 7 nucleotides matching TRBD2. The CDR3 is made up of 18 amino acids. CDR1 is SQVTM and CDR2 is ANQGSEA in the germline V gene. Trimming at V came to 7 bases and at J to 0 bases, leaving 18 bases not matched to a gene. The CDR3 DNA sequence: TGCAGCGCCCTGGGAGGGCTGTTGTCAAGGGGAGCCAAAAACATTCAGTACTTC. It is translated as CSALGGLLSRGAKNIQYF.

This chain uses TRBV6-5 with TRBJ2-2; D unresolved. The CDR3 extends over 15 amino acids. V gave up 2 bases and J gave up 5 bases, with 12 bases separating them. Germline V gives CDR1 MNHEY, CDR2 SVGAGI. The CDR3 loop is CASSYRLWVTGELFF. The CDR3, as DNA: TGTGCCAGCAGTTACCGGCTGTGGGTTACCGGGGAGCTGTTTTTT.

J is TRBJ2-3 and V is TRBV24-1; tentatively, D is TRBD1 or TRBD2 (5 bases each). Per germline, CDR1 KGHDR and CDR2 SFDVKD. V lost 10 bases and J 4 bases, leaving 14 bases between the germline ends. This CDR3 has 13 amino acids. CDR3 loop: CATGTLEADTQYF. The CDR3 DNA follows: TGTGCCACAGGGACCCTCGAAGCAGATACGCAGTATTTT.

There are many counts of this clonotype. The CDR3 DNA follows: TGTGCCAGCAGCTTAGACAGGGACACAGATACGCAGTATTTT. Its translation: CASSLDRDTDTQYF. This rearrangement joins TRBV7-2 to TRBJ2-3, with D perhaps TRBD1 (6 bases). The CDR3 is 14 amino acids. V dropped 1 base and J dropped 2 bases, with 7 bases sitting between them. CDR1 is SGHTA, CDR2 FQGNSA, per germline. Together with reference TRBV7-2 and TRBJ2-3, the CDR3 gives the full variable domain: GAGVSQSPSNKVTEKGKDVELRCDPISGHTALYWYRQSLGQGLEFLIYFQGNSAPDKSGLPSDRFSAERTGGSVSTLTIQRTQQEDSAVYLCASSLDRDTDTQYFGPGTRLTVL.

This clonotype was seen a handful of times. This rearrangement joins TRBV12-3 or TRBV12-4 to TRBJ1-1, with 7 bases matching TRBD1. The length of the CDR3 is 16 residues. With V trimmed by 1 base and J by 6 bases, 11 bases remained unmatched. CDR3 coding DNA: TGTGCCAGCAGTTTAGGGGGGATACAGGGGCCCGCTGAAGCTTTCTTT. Encoded protein: CASSLGGIQGPAEAFF.

This clonotype was detected once. The J gene is TRBJ1-5, the V gene TRBV10-3; D not certain. The V end lost 6 bases, the J end lost 2 bases, and 11 bases lay between the germline ends. CDR3 length: 14 amino acids. Germline V CDR1 and CDR2: ENHRY, SYGVKD. CDR3 in amino acids: CAISGDERNQPQHF. CDR3 sequence (DNA): TGTGCCATCAGCGGTGACGAACGCAATCAGCCCCAGCATTTT.

CDR3 region: CSARMSLSYEQYF. CDR3 DNA sequence: TGCAGTGCTAGGATGAGCCTCTCCTACGAGCAGTACTTC. The V and J genes are TRBV20-1 and TRBJ2-7; unclear D gene. V dropped 3 bases and J dropped 0 bases, with 9 bases sitting between them. Germline V CDR1 and CDR2: DFQATT, SNEGSKA (reference sequence). This CDR3 spans 13 amino acids.

This clonotype was seen a handful of times. The rearrangement joins TRBV9 to TRBJ2-1; D might be TRBD1 (7 bases). The germline V and J ends were trimmed by 0 bases and 6 bases, with 13 bases remaining between them. The CDR3 covers 15 residues. The V gene's germline CDR1 is SGDLS and CDR2 YYNGEE. This CDR3 reads CASSVVQGGPNEQFF. CDR3 DNA sequence: TGTGCCAGCAGCGTAGTTCAGGGGGGACCCAATGAGCAGTTCTTC.

Ten or more counts support this clonotype. V is TRBV2 and J is TRBJ1-5; no clear D. Germline CDR1 and CDR2: SNHLY and FYNNEI. The CDR3 length is 14 residues. Trimming took 0 bases from V and 3 from J, leaving 6 bases between them. In DNA form, the CDR3 reads TGTGCCAGCAGTGAAGCCGGGTTCAATCAGCCCCAGCATTTT. Protein: CASSEAGFNQPQHF.

The chain combines TRBV5-1 with TRBJ2-3; D might be TRBD1 (6 bases). The V gene lost 9 bases and the J gene lost 0 bases, with 11 bases spanning the gap. The CDR3 extends over 13 amino acids. In germline, CDR1 is SGHRS, CDR2 YFSETQ. The CDR3 region has the DNA TGCGCCACCACGACAGGTAGCACAGATACGCAGTATTTT. Amino acid sequence: CATTTGSTDTQYF.

This clonotype showed up many times. The chain links TRBV10-1 to TRBJ2-7; 9 bases line up with TRBD2. V shed 4 bases and J 3 bases; nucleotides not matched to a gene: 7. Germline V gene sequence: CDR1 WNHNN, CDR2 SYGVQD (reference sequence). CDR3 length: 15 residues. CDR3 residues: CASSARAGGIYEQYF. CDR3 coding DNA: TGCGCCAGCAGTGCCCGAGCGGGAGGAATCTACGAGCAGTACTTC.

V usage is TRBV29-1 and J usage is TRBJ2-5; tentatively, D is TRBD2 (5 bases). The length of the CDR3 is 13 residues. The germline V and J ends were trimmed by 2 bases and 4 bases, with 11 bases remaining between them. The germline V gene has CDR1 SQVTM and CDR2 ANQGSEA. DNA of the CDR3: TGCAGCGTTGAACGGGGTGTCAGAGAGACCCAGTACTTC. Translating gives CSVERGVRETQYF. Full variable domain (outside the CDR3, taken from reference TRBV29-1 and TRBJ2-5): SAVISQKPSRDICQRGTSLTIQCQVDSQVTMMFWYRQQPGQSLTLIATANQGSEATYESGFVIDKFPISRPNLTFSTLTVSNMSPEDSSIYLCSVERGVRETQYFGPGTRLLVL.

On this clonotype itself: This may come from a read error, since a much larger clone is one base off. The chain combines TRBV18 with TRBJ2-1; 8 bases fit TRBD2. The V and J ends lost 2 bases and 6 bases, in that order; junction bases with no gene match: 6. The CDR3 runs 15 residues. CDR1 and CDR2 (germline): KGHSH, LQKENI. The DNA for the CDR3 is TGTGCCAGCTCACCATCGGATAGCGGGATCAATGAGCAGTTCTTC. Translating it yields CASSPSDSGINEQFF.

This clonotype was seen only a few times. The chain couples TRBV7-9 to TRBJ1-3; D is possibly TRBD1 (5 bases). CDR1 SEHNR and CDR2 FQNEAQ come from the germline V gene (reference sequence). V lost 2 bases and J 6 bases, leaving 14 bases between the germline ends. CDR3 length: 15 amino acids. CDR3 region: CASSLIGELVNTIYF. The DNA of the CDR3 is TGTGCCAGCAGCTTAATAGGGGAATTGGTAAACACCATATATTTT. Looking up the rest from reference TRBV7-9 and TRBJ1-3 gives the full variable domain: DTGVSQNPRHKITKRGQNVTFRCDPISEHNRLYWYRQTLGQGPEFLTYFQNEAQLEKSRLLSDRFSAERPKGSFSTLEIQRTEQGDSAMYLCASSLIGELVNTIYFGEGSWLTVV.

This clonotype was detected ten times or more. The chain employs TRBV11-2 and TRBJ1-2, with TRBD1 as a possible D gene (6 bases). Trimming took 5 bases from V and 6 from J, leaving 13 bases between them. The CDR3 is 13 residues long. The germline V gene encodes CDR1 SGHAT and CDR2 FQNNGV. The CDR3 DNA reads as TGTGCCAGCAGCACAGCGGGGGGGCATGGCTACACCTTC. This gives the protein CASSTAGGHGYTF.

V and J are TRBV20-1 and TRBJ2-4; 7 bases match TRBD1. V trimming: 4 bases; J trimming: 3 bases; junction bases outside the gene matches: 3. This CDR3 is built from 13 residues. Per the germline V gene, CDR1 is DFQATT and CDR2 is SNEGSKA (reference sequence). The CDR3 protein is CSAIWTGKNIQYF. Written as DNA, the CDR3 is TGCAGTGCTATATGGACAGGCAAAAACATTCAGTACTTC.

This clonotype showed up just a few times. This rearrangement joins TRBV5-1 to TRBJ1-1; the match to TRBD1 covers 12 bases. The V gene's germline CDR1 is SGHRS and CDR2 YFSETQ. Trimming removed 4 bases from V and 1 base from J; junction bases left unmatched: 5. CDR3 size: 16 residues. The CDR3 loop is CASSTGTGGWNTEAFF. CDR3 DNA: TGCGCCAGCAGCACAGGGACAGGGGGCTGGAACACTGAAGCTTTCTTT.

The chain carries TRBV6-5 and TRBJ2-7; the match to TRBD1 covers 8 bases. Germline V CDR1 and CDR2: MNHEY, SVGAGI. The CDR3 runs to 15 residues. J was trimmed by 3 bases and V by 2 bases; bases with no gene match: 6. This chain's CDR3 is CASSYRGTGVYEQYF. In DNA, the CDR3 is TGTGCCAGCAGTTACAGGGGGACAGGAGTCTACGAGCAGTACTTC.

The chain carries TRBV6-1 and TRBJ2-7, with TRBD1 identical over 10 bases. The trim removed 6 bases at V and 5 bases at J, leaving 10 bases unmatched. The CDR3 runs to 15 residues. Germline V gene lookup returns CDR1 MNHNS and CDR2 SASEGT. In DNA, the CDR3 is TGTGCCAGCAGGCCCCGGACAGGGGGAAAACACGAGCAGTACTTC. Its protein is CASRPRTGGKHEQYF.